This is a list of T cell receptor beta chains from one sample in a study of persistence of HIV-infected CD4 T cells. Sequencing was performed with immunoSEQ multiplex PCR; in TCRdb, only in-frame clones are kept and a portion is missing. The repertoire holds about 40,000 clones, with approximately 78% as singletons. Their specific antigens are unknown. The source was CD4+ T cells sorted from PBMCs after approximately 19-hour stimulation, collected from a patient who received antiretroviral therapy. The receptors here all came from an adult man with HIV who was CMV-seropositive. Each CDR3 is given with its conserved first and last residue. The order of the fields is clone size, J gene, V gene, D gene, CDR3 DNA, CDR3 protein. D genes are given only for firm matches. Clone sizes are given selectively: once, few, many, or a class where the clone is expanded.

. | TRBJ2-3 | TRBV9 | TRBD1 | TGTGCCAGCAGCGTAGAGGGGGCAGGGACCACAGATACGCAGTATTTT | CASSVEGAGTTDTQYF
. | TRBJ2-7 | TRBV5-6 | . | TGTGCCAGCAGCTTGGATTCCCCCGACCCTTACGAGCAGTACTTC | CASSLDSPDPYEQYF
. | TRBJ2-2 | TRBV24-1 | . | TGTGCCACCAGCCCCGGGACCCAGAACACCGGGGAGCTGTTTTTT | CATSPGTQNTGELFF
. | TRBJ1-3 | TRBV11-3 | . | TGTGCCAGCAGCTTGGGCCCTGGAAACACCATATATTTT | CASSLGPGNTIYF
. | TRBJ1-2 | TRBV19 | TRBD1 | TGTGCCAGTACGCCCACCTGGGACAGACAGACGGACTATGGCTACACCTTC | CASTPTWDRQTDYGYTF
. | TRBJ2-7 | TRBV29-1 | . | TGCAGCGCCATAGCGGGACAGGGCTTATACGAGCAGTACTTC | CSAIAGQGLYEQYF
. | TRBJ1-1 | TRBV18 | . | TGTGCCAGCTCACCACCGGGGGGGCGGAACACTGAAGCTTTCTTT | CASSPPGGRNTEAFF
. | TRBJ2-3 | TRBV29-1 | . | TGCAGCGTTGAAAGGAGAAGCACAGATACGCAGTATTTT | CSVERRSTDTQYF
medium-sized | TRBJ2-2 | TRBV29-1 | TRBD1 | TGCAGCGTTGAGGGTCGACAGGGGGCGGGCACCGGGGAGCTGTTTTTT | CSVEGRQGAGTGELFF
. | TRBJ2-7 | TRBV4-2 | . | TGTGCCAGCAGCCAAGATCGGGAGGACAGCGAGTACGAGCAGTACTTC | CASSQDREDSEYEQYF
. | TRBJ2-2 | TRBV10-3 | TRBD1 | TGTGCCATCACCGAGACAGGGGTCGGGGAGCTGTTTTTT | CAITETGVGELFF
. | TRBJ1-1 | TRBV7-6 | . | TGTGCCAGCAGCTACAGGGAGAGGGAGGCGGCTTTCTTT | CASSYREREAAFF
. | TRBJ2-7 | TRBV5-1 | . | TGCGCCAGCAGCGTGGACAATGCCCGGGAGCAGTACTTC | CASSVDNAREQYF
. | TRBJ2-7 | TRBV10-1 | . | TGCGCCAGCAGTGATAAGGGGCTACCCACCTACGAGCAGTACTTC | CASSDKGLPTYEQYF
. | TRBJ2-4 | TRBV5-1 | TRBD1 | TGCGCCAGCAGCTTGGGGACAGGTTTCGGGGCCAAAAACATTCAGTACTTC | CASSLGTGFGAKNIQYF
. | TRBJ1-6 | TRBV19 | . | TGTGCCAGTACACAGGGAGCTAATTCACCCCTCCACTTT | CASTQGANSPLHF
few | TRBJ1-2 | TRBV5-8 | . | TGTGCCAGCAGCTTGACGGGATACTATGGCTACACCTTC | CASSLTGYYGYTF
medium-sized | TRBJ2-1 | TRBV7-8 | . | TGTGCCAGCAGCCCTGTTTCTAATGAGCAGTTCTTC | CASSPVSNEQFF
. | TRBJ1-6 | TRBV5-4 | TRBD1 | TGTGCCAGCAGCGGAGGACAGGGATCCAATTCACCCCTCCACTTT | CASSGGQGSNSPLHF
. | TRBJ2-7 | TRBV6-2/TRBV6-3 | TRBD2 | TGTGCCAGCAGTTACTCCGGACTAGCGGGAGGCGAGCAGTACTTC | CASSYSGLAGGEQYF
once | TRBJ1-3 | TRBV28 | . | TGTGCCAGCAGTCCGGCCCTGTCCAGGGTTTATGGAAACACCATATATTTT | CASSPALSRVYGNTIYF
. | TRBJ2-1 | TRBV9 | . | TGTGCCAGCAGCCCCCTGACGGGTGGCTACAATGAGCAGTTCTTC | CASSPLTGGYNEQFF
. | TRBJ2-1 | TRBV6-1 | . | TGTGCCAGCAGAGAAGGACAGATCCGAAACAATGAGCAGTTCTTC | CASREGQIRNNEQFF
. | TRBJ1-5 | TRBV4-3 | . | TGCGCCAGCAGCCAAGATACCGGATCTGGTTTTCGGCCCCAGCATTTT | CASSQDTGSGFRPQHF
. | TRBJ1-5 | TRBV9 | . | TGTGCCAGCAGCCCCAGACAAGGACAGCCCCAGCATTTT | CASSPRQGQPQHF
. | TRBJ2-7 | TRBV9 | TRBD2 | TGTGCCAGCAGCGTAGCGCCAGGGAGGGCGGACGAGCAGTACTTC | CASSVAPGRADEQYF
. | TRBJ2-1 | TRBV5-4 | TRBD2 | TGTGCCAGCAGCTTGGCCTTGAGGAGCGGGGGGGACAATGAGCAGTTCTTC | CASSLALRSGGDNEQFF
. | TRBJ2-3 | TRBV5-1 | . | TGCGCCAGCAGCTTGGGTACTAAGAGTGCAGATACGCAGTATTTT | CASSLGTKSADTQYF
few | TRBJ2-3 | TRBV27 | . | TGTGCCAGCAGTTTTGAGGGCACAGATACGCAGTATTTT | CASSFEGTDTQYF
once | TRBJ2-2 | TRBV11-2 | TRBD2 | TGTGCCAGCAGCTTCGCGGGGGGAAGTACCGGGGAGCTGTTTTTT | CASSFAGGSTGELFF
. | TRBJ2-4 | TRBV11-2 | TRBD2 | TGTGCCAGCAGCCGGACTAGCGCAGGAAACATTCAGTACTTC | CASSRTSAGNIQYF
. | TRBJ1-5 | TRBV30 | . | TGTGCCTGGAGTTGGGGAGGGAATCAGCCCCAGCATTTT | CAWSWGGNQPQHF
. | TRBJ1-6 | TRBV4-3 | . | TGCGCCAGCAGCCAAGTAACGGTTTATAATTCACCCCTCCACTTT | CASSQVTVYNSPLHF
. | TRBJ1-1 | TRBV19 | . | TGTGCCAGTATGGGCAGCACTGAAGCTTTCTTT | CASMGSTEAFF
. | TRBJ1-1 | TRBV29-1 | . | TGCAGCGTTGTAGCCGGGACTCTCGGGACTGAAGCTTTCTTT | CSVVAGTLGTEAFF
once | TRBJ1-1 | TRBV6-5 | . | TGTGCCAGCAGTTACTCGGCAGCCCGAGGCACTGAAGCTTTCTTT | CASSYSAARGTEAFF
. | TRBJ2-3 | TRBV9 | TRBD2 | TGTGCCAGCAGCGTTCCGGGACTAGCGGGGCGAGGAGATACGCAGTATTTT | CASSVPGLAGRGDTQYF
. | TRBJ1-5 | TRBV28 | . | TGTGCCAGCAGTCTTCCCGTTGGAATGAAGGCTCAGCATTTT | CASSLPVGMKAQHF
. | TRBJ1-2 | TRBV2 | TRBD1 | TGTGCCAGCAGCGTCAGGGGGCGAGGCTACACCTTC | CASSVRGRGYTF
. | TRBJ2-7 | TRBV10-1 | . | TGCGCCAGCAGCGAAGGACCCGCCGAGCAGTACTTC | CASSEGPAEQYF
. | TRBJ1-1 | TRBV10-1 | . | TGCGCCAGCAGTGAGAGTCAGGGTCGTGAAGCTTTCTTT | CASSESQGREAFF
. | TRBJ2-7 | TRBV20-1 | . | TGCAGCCATGTTAAGTCCTACGAGCAGTACTTC | CSHVKSYEQYF
few | TRBJ1-1 | TRBV18 | . | TGTGCCAGCTCACCACCCCTGGGCTACAGGGCGGTAGTCGGGACTGAAGCTTTCTTT | CASSPPLGYRAVVGTEAFF
. | TRBJ1-5 | TRBV30 | TRBD1 | TGTGCCTGGAGTTTACAGGGGCGGGGGAACAATCAGCCCCAGCATTTT | CAWSLQGRGNNQPQHF
. | TRBJ1-1 | TRBV30 | TRBD1 | TGTGCCTGTGCCATATTACAGGGGGCACGGGCTTTCTTT | CACAILQGARAFF
. | TRBJ2-2 | TRBV5-1 | . | TGCGCCAGCAGCTTGGACCCACGGACGAACACCGGGGAGCTGTTTTTT | CASSLDPRTNTGELFF
. | TRBJ1-2 | TRBV7-2 | . | TGTGCCAGCAGCTTAGGCGGCACGAGCTATGGCTACACCTTC | CASSLGGTSYGYTF
. | TRBJ2-7 | TRBV5-4 | TRBD2 | TGTGCCAGCAGCAGCGGACTAGCGGGGGGTTTAGAGCAGTACTTC | CASSSGLAGGLEQYF